Following are 2 T cell receptor beta chains from one sample sequenced in a study of shared clonotypes between healthy human individuals. Data came from immunoSEQ multiplex PCR; TCRdb stores just in-frame clones and leaves some out. The data hold around 2,000,000 clones, with 90% to 95% observed a single time. The specimen was naive CD4+ T cells sorted from blood. Stated subset: CD45RA+ positively selected. These receptors all come from a man younger than 30 in good health.

V usage is TRBV30 and J usage is TRBJ1-1, with D perhaps matching TRBD1 (5 bases). Germline loops: CDR1 GTSNPN, CDR2 SVGIG (reference sequence). This CDR3 is built from 15 residues. Trimming left V 0 bases short and J 2 bases short, with 13 bases between. The CDR3 loop is CAWSVEGRVNTEAFF. CDR3 nucleotide sequence: TGTGCCTGGAGTGTAGAAGGCAGGGTAAACACTGAAGCTTTCTTT.

The chain uses TRBV19 and TRBJ1-1; D is unresolved. The CDR3 has 13 amino acids. Germline loops: CDR1 LNHDA, CDR2 SQIVND (reference sequence). Trimming cost V 3 bases and J 8 bases, with 13 bases left between them. The CDR3 coding sequence is TGTGCCAGTAGTATCCTGGTAGGTCGCGAAGCTTTCTTT. Translated, it gives CASSILVGREAFF.